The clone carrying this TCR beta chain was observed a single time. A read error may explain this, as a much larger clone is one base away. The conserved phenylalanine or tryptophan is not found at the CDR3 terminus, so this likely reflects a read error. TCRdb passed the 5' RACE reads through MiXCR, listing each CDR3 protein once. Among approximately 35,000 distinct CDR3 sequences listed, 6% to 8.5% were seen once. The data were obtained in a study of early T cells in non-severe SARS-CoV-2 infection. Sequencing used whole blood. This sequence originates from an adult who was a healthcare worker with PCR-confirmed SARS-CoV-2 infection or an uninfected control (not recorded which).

The CDR3 spells CASTRQRSGRRNEQFL. The CDR3 DNA reads as TGTGCCAGCACTCGACAGAGGAGCGGGCGTCGCAATGAGCAGTTCCTC. J is TRBJ2-1 and V is TRBV11-2; TRBD2 is a possible D gene (6 bases). Germline CDR1 is SGHAT and CDR2 is FQNNGV. This CDR3 comprises 16 residues. V dropped 7 bases and J dropped 6 bases, with 22 bases sitting between them.